Listed below are T cell receptor beta chains from one sample, sequenced in a study of cytomegalovirus exposure and HLA in healthy donors. Assay used: immunoSEQ multiplex PCR; TCRdb lists only in-frame clones, some missing. Of some 200,000 clones in the sample, around three quarters were seen once. Sequencing input: PBMCs. These receptors were obtained from a young woman in good health and CMV-seropositive. CDR3s include the opening cysteine and the closing phenylalanine or tryptophan. Each record gives: D gene, V gene, J gene, clone size, CDR3 protein, CDR3 DNA. A D gene is named only where the DNA matches it firmly. Clone size, where shown, is once, few, many, or a class for clones that have expanded.

>TRBD2|TRBV6-6|TRBJ2-7|few
CATNRPGLGSYEQYF
TGTGCCACTAACCGACCCGGACTAGGCTCCTACGAGCAGTACTTC
>TRBD1|TRBV27|TRBJ2-7|-
CASSLGQGVLYEQYF
TGTGCCAGCAGTTTAGGGCAGGGGGTCCTCTACGAGCAGTACTTC
>-|TRBV5-1|TRBJ2-1|-
CASSLGGYNEQFF
TGCGCCAGCAGCTTGGGAGGGTACAATGAGCAGTTCTTC
>TRBD2|TRBV9|TRBJ2-2|-
CASSPLAGTGELFF
TGTGCCAGCAGCCCTCTAGCGGGCACCGGGGAGCTGTTTTTT
>-|TRBV10-1|TRBJ2-5|-
CASSGVASQETQYF
TGCGCCAGCAGCGGTGTAGCCAGCCAAGAGACCCAGTACTTC
>-|TRBV6-5|TRBJ2-7|-
CASSYSSGNYEQYF
TGTGCCAGCAGTTACTCGTCAGGAAACTACGAGCAGTACTTC
>-|TRBV6-1|TRBJ1-1|-
CASSFTGQNTEAFF
TGTGCCAGCAGCTTTACGGGACAGAACACTGAAGCTTTCTTT
>TRBD2|TRBV30|TRBJ2-1|-
CAWRFGGRDNEQFF
TGTGCCTGGAGGTTTGGCGGGAGGGACAATGAGCAGTTCTTC
>TRBD2|TRBV10-3|TRBJ2-1|-
CAISELMGGPRNEQFF
TGTGCCATCAGTGAGTTGATGGGAGGGCCGAGGAATGAGCAGTTCTTC
>-|TRBV7-6|TRBJ1-1|-
CASSLAGQGEAFF
TGTGCCAGCAGCTTAGCGGGCCAGGGTGAAGCTTTCTTT
>TRBD1|TRBV30|TRBJ2-7|-
CAWSVLRGPYEQYF
TGTGCCTGGAGTGTACTGAGGGGGCCCTACGAGCAGTACTTC
>-|TRBV28|TRBJ1-5|once
CASSRGRLGQPQHF
TGTGCCAGCAGTCGAGGGAGATTAGGTCAGCCCCAGCATTTT
>-|TRBV28|TRBJ2-7|-
CASSLGGATSYEQYF
TGTGCCAGCAGTTTAGGGGGGGCCACCTCCTACGAGCAGTACTTC
>-|TRBV5-6|TRBJ2-1|-
CASSSGTLSYNEQFF
TGTGCCAGCAGCTCCGGGACACTCTCCTACAATGAGCAGTTCTTC
>TRBD1|TRBV18|TRBJ1-1|-
CASSSSGGGTEAFF
TGTGCCAGCTCGTCGTCAGGGGGCGGAACTGAAGCTTTCTTT
>-|TRBV12-5|TRBJ2-3|-
CASGTASTDTQYF
TGTGCTAGTGGGACAGCGAGCACAGATACGCAGTATTTT
>-|TRBV27|TRBJ1-4|-
CASTTGREKLFF
TGTGCCAGCACCACAGGGCGTGAAAAACTGTTTTTT
>-|TRBV7-8|TRBJ2-5|-
CASSLVRRIQETQYF
TGTGCCAGCAGCTTAGTTCGGCGGATCCAAGAGACCCAGTACTTC
>-|TRBV27|TRBJ1-6|-
CASSQGNSSLHF
TGTGCCAGCAGCCAGGGTAATTCATCCCTCCACTTT
>-|TRBV4-3|TRBJ1-1|few
CASSQGEGNRAFF
TGCGCCAGCAGCCAAGGGGAGGGGAATCGGGCTTTCTTT
>-|TRBV5-1|TRBJ1-5|-
CASSPEGVSNQPQHF
TGCGCCAGCAGCCCCGAAGGGGTAAGCAATCAGCCCCAGCATTTT
>TRBD1|TRBV6-6|TRBJ1-2|-
CASTSGGAMGYTF
TGTGCCAGCACCTCAGGGGGTGCTATGGGCTACACCTTC
>TRBD2|TRBV6-6|TRBJ2-1|-
CASSSLAGEGNEQFF
TGTGCCAGCAGTAGTTTAGCGGGAGAAGGCAATGAGCAGTTCTTC
>-|TRBV5-8|TRBJ2-3|-
CASSHNQRSTDTQYF
TGTGCCAGCAGCCACAATCAGCGGAGCACAGATACGCAGTATTTT
>-|TRBV11-3|TRBJ2-3|once
CASSLGITGSTDTQYF
TGTGCCAGCAGCTTAGGGATAACGGGGAGCACAGATACGCAGTATTTT
>TRBD2|TRBV30|TRBJ2-7|-
CAWSLGLAGGLSEQYF
TGTGCCTGGAGTCTAGGACTAGCGGGAGGGCTTAGCGAGCAGTACTTC
>-|TRBV10-3|TRBJ2-6|-
CAISEGGSGANVLTF
TGTGCCATCAGTGAGGGCGGGTCTGGGGCCAACGTCCTGACTTTC
>TRBD2|TRBV4-3|TRBJ2-4|-
CASSQVRREGNIQYF
TGCGCCAGCAGCCAAGTCCGACGGGAGGGGAACATTCAGTACTTC
>-|TRBV30|TRBJ2-5|-
CAWAGVSQETQYF
TGTGCCTGGGCAGGGGTCTCCCAAGAGACCCAGTACTTC
>-|TRBV15|TRBJ2-5|once
CATSRLSSYRETQYF
TGTGCCACCAGCAGATTATCTAGCTACAGAGAGACCCAGTACTTC
>TRBD1|TRBV15|TRBJ1-2|-
CATSDRTGGTWGRGYTF
TGTGCCACCAGCGATCGTACAGGGGGCACTTGGGGGCGCGGCTACACCTTC
>TRBD1|TRBV4-3|TRBJ1-2|-
CASSQDRGSNYGYTF
TGCGCCAGCAGCCAAGACAGGGGGTCTAACTATGGCTACACCTTC
>TRBD1|TRBV10-1|TRBJ1-1|-
CASSETDRGAEAFF
TGCGCCAGCAGTGAGACGGACAGGGGGGCTGAAGCTTTCTTT
>-|TRBV25-1|TRBJ1-2|-
CASSESGVPVTFGYGYTF
TGTGCCAGCAGTGAATCGGGGGTTCCGGTGACATTCGGCTATGGCTACACCTTC
>-|TRBV9|TRBJ1-4|once
CASSVEGVGFNEKLFF
TGTGCCAGCAGCGTTGAGGGAGTTGGATTCAATGAAAAACTGTTTTTT
>-|TRBV5-8|TRBJ1-5|-
CASSRSTGSNQPQHF
TGTGCCAGCAGCCGGAGTACAGGGAGCAATCAGCCCCAGCATTTT
>-|TRBV5-4|TRBJ2-5|-
CASSLVGTQETQYF
TGTGCCAGCAGCTTGGTAGGGACTCAAGAGACCCAGTACTTC
>TRBD1|TRBV27|TRBJ1-1|-
CASSPGTGGDTEAFF
TGTGCCAGCAGTCCCGGGACAGGGGGGGACACTGAAGCTTTCTTT
>TRBD1|TRBV6-6|TRBJ1-6|-
CATRDSQFNSPLHF
TGTGCCACAAGGGACAGCCAGTTTAATTCACCCCTCCACTTT
>-|TRBV11-3|TRBJ2-3|-
CASSFSGDTQYF
TGTGCCAGCAGCTTCTCAGGGGATACGCAGTATTTT
>TRBD1|TRBV4-3|TRBJ1-2|few
CASSPRTGYGYTF
TGCGCCAGCAGCCCCCGGACAGGGTATGGCTACACCTTC
>-|TRBV29-1|TRBJ1-2|-
CSVFNVTNYGYTF
TGCAGCGTTTTTAATGTTACTAACTATGGCTACACCTTC
>-|TRBV7-6|TRBJ2-7|-
CASSLRFGEAQDYEQYF
TGTGCCAGCAGCTTAAGATTTGGCGAAGCGCAAGATTACGAGCAGTACTTC
>-|TRBV5-4|TRBJ1-2|-
CASSLTGQFDGYTF
TGTGCCAGCAGCTTGACAGGGCAGTTCGATGGCTACACCTTC
>TRBD1|TRBV28|TRBJ1-2|few
CASSFSQGVFYGYTF
TGTGCCAGCAGTTTTTCGCAGGGGGTGTTCTATGGCTACACCTTC
>-|TRBV19|TRBJ2-3|-
CASSITQGSTDTQYF
TGTGCCAGTAGTATAACACAGGGAAGCACAGATACGCAGTATTTT
>-|TRBV7-2|TRBJ2-2|-
CASSSQTGGELFF
TGTGCCAGCAGCTCGCAGACAGGAGGGGAGCTGTTTTTT
>-|TRBV6-1|TRBJ2-5|-
CASSDAGSQETQYF
TGTGCCAGCAGTGACGCGGGGTCCCAAGAGACCCAGTACTTC
>-|TRBV5-1|TRBJ1-1|-
CASSLANFQGWEMYTEAFF
TGCGCCAGCAGCTTGGCAAACTTCCAAGGATGGGAGATGTACACTGAAGCTTTCTTT
>TRBD2|TRBV12-5|TRBJ2-7|-
CASGSSSGLGTSGYEQYF
TGTGCTAGTGGTTCATCTTCGGGACTCGGGACTAGCGGCTACGAGCAGTACTTC
>-|TRBV6-1|TRBJ1-2|-
CASSEGAGSTF
TGTGCCAGCAGTGAAGGGGCGGGCAGCACCTTC
>-|TRBV7-9|TRBJ2-7|-
CASSPTVYEQYF
TGTGCCAGCAGCCCGACTGTCTACGAGCAGTACTTC
>-|TRBV5-1|TRBJ2-1|-
CASSFQGEQFF
TGCGCCAGCAGCTTTCAGGGTGAGCAGTTCTTC
>-|TRBV7-9|TRBJ1-4|-
CSSSLGANGRVLFF
TGTTCCAGCAGCTTAGGAGCCAACGGGCGGGTACTGTTTTTT